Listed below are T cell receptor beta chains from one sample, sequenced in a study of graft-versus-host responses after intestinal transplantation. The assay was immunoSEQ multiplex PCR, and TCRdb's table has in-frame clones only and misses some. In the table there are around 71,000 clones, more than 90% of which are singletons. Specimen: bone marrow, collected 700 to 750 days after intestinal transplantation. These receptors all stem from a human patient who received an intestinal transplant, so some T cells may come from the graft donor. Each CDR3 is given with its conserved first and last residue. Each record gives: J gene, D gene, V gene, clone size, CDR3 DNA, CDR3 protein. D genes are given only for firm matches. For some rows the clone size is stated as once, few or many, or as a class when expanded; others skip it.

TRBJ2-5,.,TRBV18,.,TGTGCCAGCTCACCACAGGGAGCAGGGGAGACCCAGTACTTC,CASSPQGAGETQYF
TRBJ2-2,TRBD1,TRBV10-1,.,TGCGCCAGCAGTGGGACAGGGGCCGCAAAGAGCGGGGAGCTGTTTTTT,CASSGTGAAKSGELFF
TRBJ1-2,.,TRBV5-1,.,TGCGCCAGCAGCTTGGAGGGGGATACCTATGGTTACACCTTC,CASSLEGDTYGYTF
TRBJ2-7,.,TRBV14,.,TGTGCCAGCAGCCTGACCTTTGAAAGCTACGAGCAGTACTTC,CASSLTFESYEQYF
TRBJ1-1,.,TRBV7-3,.,TGTGCCAGCAGCTATGGAAGGAACACTGAAGCTTTCTTT,CASSYGRNTEAFF
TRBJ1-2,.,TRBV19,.,TGTGCCAGTAGCCGACAGGTCCCTAACTATGGCTACACCTTC,CASSRQVPNYGYTF
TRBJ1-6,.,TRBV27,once,TGTGCCAGCGGACCCACAGGGACTAATTCACCCCTCCACTTT,CASGPTGTNSPLHF
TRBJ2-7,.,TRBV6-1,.,TGTGCCAGCACCGCCTCACTAGCCCGCGAGCAGTACTTC,CASTASLAREQYF
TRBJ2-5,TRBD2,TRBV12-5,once,TGTGCTAGTGGTCCAGGACTAGCGGTGGAGACCCAGTACTTC,CASGPGLAVETQYF
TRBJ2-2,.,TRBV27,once,TGTGCCAGCAGTTTACGCGGAGTACTCTCCACCGGGGAGCTGTTTTTT,CASSLRGVLSTGELFF